The next 14 T cell receptor beta chains were all read from a single sample in a study of blood T cell repertoires in COVID-19. Assay: immunoSEQ multiplex PCR; the TCRdb copy retains only in-frame clones and omits some. The sample includes approximately 130,000 clones, 70% to 90% of them seen just once. The sequencing input was peripheral blood. The source of these receptors is a man aged 45-65 years with acute or convalescent COVID-19.

The chain is built from TRBV7-7 and TRBJ2-1; D perhaps matches TRBD1 (7 bases). Germline lookup yields CDR1 SSHAT and CDR2 FNYEAQ (reference sequence). Trimming removed 1 base from V and 7 bases from J, with 26 bases in between. This CDR3 comprises 19 residues. CDR3 coding DNA: TGTGCCAGCAGCTTAGGGGCAGGCCAACAGGGGTCAGGGAGGAATGAGCAGTTCTTC. The encoded protein is CASSLGAGQQGSGRNEQFF.

The rearrangement joins TRBV2 to TRBJ1-5; D remains unclear. The germline V and J ends were trimmed by 2 bases and 6 bases, with 11 bases remaining between them. Germline V gives CDR1 SNHLY, CDR2 FYNNEI. CDR3 length: 14 residues. CDR3 nucleotides: TGTGCCAGCAGTGAACGCAAGAGTGGTCAGCCCCAGCATTTT. Amino acid sequence: CASSERKSGQPQHF.

This rearrangement joins TRBV7-6 to TRBJ1-2; no definite D call. The CDR3 length is 15 residues. Germline CDR1 is SGHVS and CDR2 is FNYEAQ. V was shortened by 4 bases and J by 3 bases, with 15 bases between the two germline ends. The DNA of the CDR3 is TGTGCCAGCAGCTCGCGGGATACCGACTACTATGGCTACACCTTC. This sequence encodes CASSSRDTDYYGYTF. Drawing the rest from reference TRBV7-6 and TRBJ1-2, the complete variable domain is GAGVSQSPRYKVTKRGQDVALRCDPISGHVSLYWYRQALGQGPEFLTYFNYEAQQDKSGLPNDRFSAERPEGSISTLTIQRTEQRDSAMYRCASSSRDTDYYGYTFGSGTRLTVV.

In its sample, this clone was seen once. V is TRBV2 and J is TRBJ1-4; 8 bases are a match to TRBD1. This CDR3 comprises 14 residues. Per germline, CDR1 SNHLY and CDR2 FYNNEI. The trim removed 3 bases at V and 5 bases at J, leaving 2 bases unmatched. The CDR3 spells CASSERQGNEKLFF. The CDR3 nucleotides are TGTGCCAGCAGTGAGAGACAGGGGAATGAAAAACTGTTTTTT.

The chain carries TRBV6-1 and TRBJ1-6, with D uncertain. CDR3 size: 12 residues. Trimming removed 3 bases at V and 13 bases at J, with 10 bases between. Looked up from germline, CDR1 is MNHNS and CDR2 is SASEGT. The CDR3 DNA follows: TGTGCCAGCAGTGAGCTGGGCCAGCCCCTCCACTTT. Residues: CASSELGQPLHF.

The rearrangement uses TRBV30 and TRBJ1-6; weak D call: TRBD1 (5 bases). CDR3 length equals 13 residues. V dropped 3 bases and J dropped 5 bases, with 8 bases sitting between them. CDR1 GTSNPN and CDR2 SVGIG come from the germline V gene (reference sequence). CDR3 protein: CAWRGRDNSPLHF. For the CDR3, the DNA is TGTGCCTGGAGAGGCAGGGATAATTCACCCCTCCACTTT. The whole variable domain, remainder taken from reference TRBV30 and TRBJ1-6, is SQTIHQWPATLVQPVGSPLSLECTVEGTSNPNLYWYRQAAGRGLQLLFYSVGIGQISSEVPQNLSASRPQDRQFILSSKKLLLSDSGFYLCAWRGRDNSPLHFGNGTRLTVT.

The CDR3 nucleotides are TGCAGCGTTCCCAGACCAGCGGGGTCCAACTACAATGAGCAGTTCTTC. Its translation is CSVPRPAGSNYNEQFF. The chain employs TRBV29-1 and TRBJ2-1, with 7 bases matching TRBD2. CDR3 size: 16 residues. Trimming cost V 5 bases and J 3 bases; bases outside gene matches: 13. Germline V gene lookup returns CDR1 SQVTM and CDR2 ANQGSEA.

J is TRBJ1-5 and V is TRBV9; maybe TRBD1 (5 bases). Germline V CDR1 and CDR2: SGDLS, YYNGEE. The CDR3 contains 15 residues. V dropped 0 bases and J dropped 3 bases, with 10 bases sitting between them. The CDR3 nucleotides are TGTGCCAGCAGCGTAGGAGCAGGGTTCAATCAGCCCCAGCATTTT. This encodes CASSVGAGFNQPQHF.

The chain recombines TRBV11-1 with TRBJ2-3; D is perhaps TRBD2 (6 bases). V dropped 5 bases and J dropped 1 base, with 13 bases sitting between them. This CDR3 is 15 amino acids long. Germline V gives CDR1 SGHAT, CDR2 FQDESV (reference sequence). CDR3 protein: CASSPWGEGTDTQYF. The CDR3 bases are TGTGCCAGCAGCCCGTGGGGGGAGGGCACAGATACGCAGTATTTT.

The chain joins TRBV5-6 to TRBJ2-7; tentative D call: TRBD2 (5 bases). The V and J ends lost 6 bases and 3 bases respectively, with 16 bases between them. The CDR3 totals 14 residues. CDR1 is SGHDT, CDR2 YYEEEE, per germline. The CDR3 bases are TGTGCCAGCACCAAGTACTACCGGGACTACGAGCAGTACTTC. Translating gives CASTKYYRDYEQYF.

The rearrangement uses TRBV27 and TRBJ2-7; D remains unclear. With 5 bases removed from V and 0 bases from J, the gap between germline ends came to 11 bases. Germline V gene data show CDR1 as MNHEY and CDR2 as SMNVEV (reference sequence). The CDR3 totals 14 residues. This CDR3 is CASSPRWSSYEQYF. The DNA for the CDR3 is TGTGCCAGCAGTCCCCGGTGGAGCTCCTACGAGCAGTACTTC.

The genes are TRBV5-5 and TRBJ2-3, with D perhaps TRBD2 (5 bases). Trimming took off 3 bases at V and 2 bases at J, with 7 bases between the two ends. The V gene's germline CDR1 is SGHKS and CDR2 YYEKEE (reference sequence). The CDR3 covers 13 residues. The DNA for the CDR3 is TGTGCCAGCAGCTCGGAGGCCACAGATACGCAGTATTTT. This translates into CASSSEATDTQYF.

Here the CDR3 DNA reads TGTGCCACTGGGGTTCCCGGGGGCACTGAAGCTTTCTTT. Translating gives CATGVPGGTEAFF. The chain recombines TRBV19 with TRBJ1-1, with a possible D match to TRBD1 (5 bases). Per the germline V gene, CDR1 is LNHDA and CDR2 is SQIVND (reference sequence). V was pared by 10 bases and J by 4 bases, with 16 bases between. The CDR3 length is 13 residues.

The chain is built from TRBV27 and TRBJ2-1, with D possibly TRBD2 on 5 matching bases. The germline gives CDR1 MNHEY, CDR2 SMNVEV (reference sequence). V lost 5 bases to trimming and J lost 0 bases, with 11 bases between them. The length of the CDR3 is 15 residues. CDR3 region: CASSLTRNSYNEQFF. The CDR3 bases are TGTGCCAGCAGTCTCACTAGAAACTCCTACAATGAGCAGTTCTTC.